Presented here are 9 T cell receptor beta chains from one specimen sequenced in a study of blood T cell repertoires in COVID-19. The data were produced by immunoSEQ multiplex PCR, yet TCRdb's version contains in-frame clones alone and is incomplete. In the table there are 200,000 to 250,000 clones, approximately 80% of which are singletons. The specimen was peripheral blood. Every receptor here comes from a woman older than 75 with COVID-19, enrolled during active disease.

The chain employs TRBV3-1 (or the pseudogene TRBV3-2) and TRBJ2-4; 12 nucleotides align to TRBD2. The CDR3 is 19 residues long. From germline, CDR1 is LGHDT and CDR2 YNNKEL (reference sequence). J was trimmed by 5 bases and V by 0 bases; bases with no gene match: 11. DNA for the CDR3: TGTGCCAGCAGCCAAGATGGGGGGTGGACTAGCGGGGAACAAAACATTCAGTACTTC. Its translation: CASSQDGGWTSGEQNIQYF.

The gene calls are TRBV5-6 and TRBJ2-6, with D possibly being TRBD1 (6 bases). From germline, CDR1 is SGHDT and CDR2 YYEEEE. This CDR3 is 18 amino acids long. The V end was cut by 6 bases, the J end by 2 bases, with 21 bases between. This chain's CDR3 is CASNTPGQWVAGANVLTF. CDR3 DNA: TGTGCCAGCAACACTCCCGGACAGTGGGTGGCTGGGGCCAACGTCCTGACTTTC.

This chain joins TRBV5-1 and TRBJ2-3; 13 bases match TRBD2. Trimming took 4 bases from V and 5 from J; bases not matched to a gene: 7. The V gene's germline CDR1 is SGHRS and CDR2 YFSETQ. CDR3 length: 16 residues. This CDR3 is CASSPGLAGELDTQYF. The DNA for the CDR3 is TGCGCCAGCAGCCCTGGACTAGCGGGAGAATTAGATACGCAGTATTTT.

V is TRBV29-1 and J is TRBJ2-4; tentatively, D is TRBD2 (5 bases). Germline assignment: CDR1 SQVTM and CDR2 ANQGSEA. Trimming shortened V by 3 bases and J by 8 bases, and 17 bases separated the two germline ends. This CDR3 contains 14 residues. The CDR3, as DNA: TGCAGCGTTGAGGAGGAGTGGGGTGGGGACATTCAGTACTTC. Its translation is CSVEEEWGGDIQYF. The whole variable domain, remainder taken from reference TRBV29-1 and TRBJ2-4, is SAVISQKPSRDICQRGTSLTIQCQVDSQVTMMFWYRQQPGQSLTLIATANQGSEATYESGFVIDKFPISRPNLTFSTLTVSNMSPEDSSIYLCSVEEEWGGDIQYFGAGTRLSVL.

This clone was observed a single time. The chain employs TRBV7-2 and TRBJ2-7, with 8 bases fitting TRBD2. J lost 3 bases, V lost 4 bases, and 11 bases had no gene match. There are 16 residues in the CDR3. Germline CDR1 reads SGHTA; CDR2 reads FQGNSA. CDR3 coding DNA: TGTGCCAGCAGCTCAAGGAGGCGGGCGGGGGGCTACGAGCAGTACTTC. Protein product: CASSSRRRAGGYEQYF.

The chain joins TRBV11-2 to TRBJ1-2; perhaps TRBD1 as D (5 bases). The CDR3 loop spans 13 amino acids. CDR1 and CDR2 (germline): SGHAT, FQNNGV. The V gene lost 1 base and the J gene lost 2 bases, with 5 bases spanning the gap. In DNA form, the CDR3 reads TGTGCCAGCAGCTTAGGACAGAACTATGGCTACACCTTC. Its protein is CASSLGQNYGYTF.

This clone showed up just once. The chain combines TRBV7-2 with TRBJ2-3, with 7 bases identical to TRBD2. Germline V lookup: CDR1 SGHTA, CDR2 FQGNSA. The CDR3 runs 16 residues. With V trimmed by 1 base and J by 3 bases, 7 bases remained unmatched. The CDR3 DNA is TGTGCCAGCAGCTTAGTGCCGGGAGGAACTACAGATACGCAGTATTTT. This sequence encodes CASSLVPGGTTDTQYF.

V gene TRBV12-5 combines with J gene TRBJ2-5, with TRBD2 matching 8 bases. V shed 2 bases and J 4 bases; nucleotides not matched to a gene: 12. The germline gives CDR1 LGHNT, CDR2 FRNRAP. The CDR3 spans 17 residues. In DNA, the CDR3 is TGTGCTAGTGGTTTGACCCCCGGCGGGGGGCCAGGAGAGACCCAGTACTTC. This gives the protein CASGLTPGGGPGETQYF.

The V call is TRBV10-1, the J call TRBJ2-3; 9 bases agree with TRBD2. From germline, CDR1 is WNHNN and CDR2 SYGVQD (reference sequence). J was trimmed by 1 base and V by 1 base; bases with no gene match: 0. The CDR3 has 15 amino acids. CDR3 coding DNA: TGCGCCAGCAGTGAGTGGACTAGCGGCACAGATACGCAGTATTTT. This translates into CASSEWTSGTDTQYF.